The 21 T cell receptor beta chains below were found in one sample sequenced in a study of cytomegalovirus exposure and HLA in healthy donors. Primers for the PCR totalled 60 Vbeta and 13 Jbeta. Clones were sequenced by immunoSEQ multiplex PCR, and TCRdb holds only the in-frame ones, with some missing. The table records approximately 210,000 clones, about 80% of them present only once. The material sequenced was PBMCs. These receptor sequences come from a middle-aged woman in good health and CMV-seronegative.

The CDR3 here is CASSDRGRINEQFF. The CDR3, as DNA: TGTGCCAGCAGCGACAGGGGGAGAATCAATGAGCAGTTCTTC. This chain joins TRBV7-9 and TRBJ2-1; 9 bases match TRBD1. The CDR3 is 14 residues long. The germline CDR1 and CDR2 sequences are SEHNR and FQNEAQ (reference sequence). V lost 5 bases to trimming and J lost 6 bases; unmatched junction nucleotides: 5.

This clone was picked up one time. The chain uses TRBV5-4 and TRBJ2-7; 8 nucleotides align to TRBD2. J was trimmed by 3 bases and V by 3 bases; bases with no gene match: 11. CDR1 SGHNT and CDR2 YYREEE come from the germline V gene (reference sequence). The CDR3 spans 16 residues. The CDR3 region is CASSSGSGNLYYEQYF. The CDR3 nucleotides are TGTGCCAGCAGCTCGGGTAGCGGGAACCTTTACTACGAGCAGTACTTC.

The CDR3 sequence: CASSSGTDRGDNQPQHF. The CDR3 DNA is TGTGCCAGCAGTTCAGGGACGGACAGGGGGGACAATCAGCCCCAGCATTTT. The J gene is TRBJ1-5, the V gene TRBV28; TRBD1 matches 10 bases. CDR1 MDHEN and CDR2 SYDVKM come from the germline V gene. V shed 4 bases, J shed 3 bases, and the junction held 9 bases outside the gene matches. The CDR3 runs 17 residues.

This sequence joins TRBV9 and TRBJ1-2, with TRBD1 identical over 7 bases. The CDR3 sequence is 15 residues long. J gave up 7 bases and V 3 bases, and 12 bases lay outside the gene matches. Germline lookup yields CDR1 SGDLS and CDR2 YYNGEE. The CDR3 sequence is CASSAGTAYTGGYTF. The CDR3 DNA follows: TGTGCCAGCAGCGCTGGGACAGCCTACACCGGTGGCTACACCTTC. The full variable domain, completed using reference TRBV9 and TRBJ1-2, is DSGVTQTPKHLITATGQRVTLRCSPRSGDLSVYWYQQSLDQGLQFLIQYYNGEERAKGNILERFSAQQFPDLHSELNLSSLELGDSALYFCASSAGTAYTGGYTFGSGTRLTVV.

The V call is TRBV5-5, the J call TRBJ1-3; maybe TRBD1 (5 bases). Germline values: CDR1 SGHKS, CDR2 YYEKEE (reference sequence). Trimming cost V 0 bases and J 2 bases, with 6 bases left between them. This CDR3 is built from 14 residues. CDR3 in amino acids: CASSLGGAGNTIYF. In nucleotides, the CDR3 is TGTGCCAGCAGCTTGGGGGGCGCTGGAAACACCATATATTTT.

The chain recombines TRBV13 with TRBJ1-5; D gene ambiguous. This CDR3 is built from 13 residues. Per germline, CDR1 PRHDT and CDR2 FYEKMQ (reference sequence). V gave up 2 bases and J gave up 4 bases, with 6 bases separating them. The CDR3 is CASSLQKNQPQHF. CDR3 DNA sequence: TGTGCCAGCAGCTTACAGAAGAATCAGCCCCAGCATTTT. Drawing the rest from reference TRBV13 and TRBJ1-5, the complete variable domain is AAGVIQSPRHLIKEKRETATLKCYPIPRHDTVYWYQQGPGQDPQFLISFYEKMQSDKGSIPDRFSAQQFSDYHSELNMSSLELGDSALYFCASSLQKNQPQHFGDGTRLSIL.

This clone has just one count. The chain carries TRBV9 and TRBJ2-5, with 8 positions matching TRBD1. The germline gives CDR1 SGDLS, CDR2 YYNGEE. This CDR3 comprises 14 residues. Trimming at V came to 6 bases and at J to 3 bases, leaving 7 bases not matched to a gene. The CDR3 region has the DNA TGTGCCAGCACTCGGACAGGGACGGAAGAGACCCAGTACTTC. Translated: CASTRTGTEETQYF.

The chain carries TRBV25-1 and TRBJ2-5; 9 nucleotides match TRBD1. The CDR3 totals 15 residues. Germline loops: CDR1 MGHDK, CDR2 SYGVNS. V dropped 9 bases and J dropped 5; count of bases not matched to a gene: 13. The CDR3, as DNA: TGTGCCAGTACCTTCGGGACAGGGAATTGGGAGACCCAGTACTTC. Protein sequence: CASTFGTGNWETQYF.

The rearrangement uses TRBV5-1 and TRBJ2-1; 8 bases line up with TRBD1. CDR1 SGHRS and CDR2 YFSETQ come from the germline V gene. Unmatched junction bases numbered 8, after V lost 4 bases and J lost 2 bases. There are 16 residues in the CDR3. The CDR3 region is CASSKDPGGAYNEQFF. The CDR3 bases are TGCGCCAGCAGCAAGGATCCAGGGGGCGCCTACAATGAGCAGTTCTTC.

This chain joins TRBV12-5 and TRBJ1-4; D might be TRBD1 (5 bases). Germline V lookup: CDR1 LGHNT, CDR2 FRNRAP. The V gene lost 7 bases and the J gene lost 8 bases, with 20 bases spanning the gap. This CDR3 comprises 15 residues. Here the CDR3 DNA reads TGTGCTAGTGAGGAAGGTGGAGGGTGGGGCGAAAAACTGTTTTTT. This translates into CASEEGGGWGEKLFF.

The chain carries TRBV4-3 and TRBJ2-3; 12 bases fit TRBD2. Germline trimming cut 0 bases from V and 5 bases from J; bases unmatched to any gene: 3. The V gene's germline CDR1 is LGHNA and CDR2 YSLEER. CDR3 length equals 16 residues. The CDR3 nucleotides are TGCGCCAGCAGCCAAGACCCGACTAGCGGGAGAGATACGCAGTATTTT. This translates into CASSQDPTSGRDTQYF.

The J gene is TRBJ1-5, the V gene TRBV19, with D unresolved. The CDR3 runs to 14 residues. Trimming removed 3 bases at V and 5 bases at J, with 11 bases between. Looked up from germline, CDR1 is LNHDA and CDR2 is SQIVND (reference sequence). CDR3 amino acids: CASSMMAVYQPQHF. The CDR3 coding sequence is TGTGCCAGTAGTATGATGGCAGTTTATCAGCCCCAGCATTTT.

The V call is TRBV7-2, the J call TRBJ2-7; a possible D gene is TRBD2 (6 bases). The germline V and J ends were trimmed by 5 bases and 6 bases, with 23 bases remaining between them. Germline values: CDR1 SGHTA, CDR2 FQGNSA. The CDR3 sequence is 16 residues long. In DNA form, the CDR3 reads TGTGCCAGCAGCCCCGGGGGAGTGCGGAGAAGGGTCGAGCAGTACTTC. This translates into CASSPGGVRRRVEQYF.

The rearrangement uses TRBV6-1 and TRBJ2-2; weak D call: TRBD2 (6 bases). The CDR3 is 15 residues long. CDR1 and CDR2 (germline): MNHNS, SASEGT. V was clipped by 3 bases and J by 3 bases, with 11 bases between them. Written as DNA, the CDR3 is TGTGCCAGCAGTGAGGACGGGAGAGACACCGGGGAGCTGTTTTTT. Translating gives CASSEDGRDTGELFF.

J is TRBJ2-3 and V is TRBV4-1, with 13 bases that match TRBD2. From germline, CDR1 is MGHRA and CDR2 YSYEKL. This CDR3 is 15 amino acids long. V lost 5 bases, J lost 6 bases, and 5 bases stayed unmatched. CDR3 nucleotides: TGCGCCAGCAGCGGCGGACTAGCGGGAGCCGATACGCAGTATTTT. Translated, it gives CASSGGLAGADTQYF.

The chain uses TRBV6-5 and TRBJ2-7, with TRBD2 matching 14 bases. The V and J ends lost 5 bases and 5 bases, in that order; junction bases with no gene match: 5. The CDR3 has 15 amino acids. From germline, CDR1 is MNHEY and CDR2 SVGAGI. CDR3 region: CASSGLAGGSDEQYV. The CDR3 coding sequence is TGTGCCAGCAGTGGACTAGCGGGGGGATCGGACGAGCAGTACGTC.

Written as DNA, the CDR3 is TGTGCCAGTGCACCGAGGAGGATTTCTGAAGCTTTCTTT. It is translated as CASAPRRISEAFF. The chain combines TRBV19 with TRBJ1-1; D remains unclear. Trimming took 8 bases from V and 6 from J, leaving 16 bases between them. The germline CDR1 and CDR2 sequences are LNHDA and SQIVND (reference sequence). The CDR3 extends over 13 amino acids.

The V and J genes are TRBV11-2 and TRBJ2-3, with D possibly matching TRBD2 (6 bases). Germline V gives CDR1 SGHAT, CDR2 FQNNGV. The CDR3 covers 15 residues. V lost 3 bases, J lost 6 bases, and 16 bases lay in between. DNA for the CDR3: TGTGCCAGCAGCTTCAGCCAGGGAGGTGTGGATACGCAGTATTTT. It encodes CASSFSQGGVDTQYF. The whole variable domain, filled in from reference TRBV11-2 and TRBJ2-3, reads EAGVAQSPRYKIIEKRQSVAFWCNPISGHATLYWYQQILGQGPKLLIQFQNNGVVDDSQLPKDRFSAERLKGVDSTLKIQPAKLEDSAVYLCASSFSQGGVDTQYFGPGTRLTVL.

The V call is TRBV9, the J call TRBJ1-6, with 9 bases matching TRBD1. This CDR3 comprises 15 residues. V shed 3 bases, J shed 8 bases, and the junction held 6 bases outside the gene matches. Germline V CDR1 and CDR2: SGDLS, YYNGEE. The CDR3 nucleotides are TGTGCCAGCAGCGCGGGACAGGGCGGTGATTCACCCCTCCACTTT. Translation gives CASSAGQGGDSPLHF.

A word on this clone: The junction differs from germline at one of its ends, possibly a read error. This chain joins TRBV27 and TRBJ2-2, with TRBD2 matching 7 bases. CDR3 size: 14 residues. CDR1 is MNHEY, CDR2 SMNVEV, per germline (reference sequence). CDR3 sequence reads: CASRVRENTGGLFF. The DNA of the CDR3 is TGTGCCAGCAGAGTGCGGGAGAACACCGGGGGGCTGTTTTTT.

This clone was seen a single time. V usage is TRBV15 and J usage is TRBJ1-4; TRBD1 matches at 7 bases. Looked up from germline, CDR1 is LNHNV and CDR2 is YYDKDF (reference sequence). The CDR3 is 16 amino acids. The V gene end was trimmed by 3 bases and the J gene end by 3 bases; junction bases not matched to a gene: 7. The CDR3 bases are TGTGCCACCAGCAGGCAAAACAGGGGAGCTAATGAAAAACTGTTTTTT. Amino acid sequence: CATSRQNRGANEKLFF.